This TCR beta chain was profiled in a study of read filtering for tumor transcriptome and immune sequencing. Overall study results and limits: Dropping single-read clonotypes raised IR-seq and RNA-seq shared-clonotype correlation. Compared with RNA-seq, IR-seq gave much higher clonotype depth and reliability. The CD138-negative fraction was mixed bone marrow immune cells, not pure T cells.

V dropped 5 bases and J dropped 0 bases, with 11 bases sitting between them. Germline CDR1 is MNHEY and CDR2 is SMNVEV (reference sequence). This CDR3 contains 15 residues. Many counts were recorded for this clonotype. What it binds is unknown. Molecular barcoded adaptors covering alpha/delta and beta/gamma chains were used on around 370 ng RNA. TCRdb re-called the reads with MiXCR, one entry per CDR3 protein. The table lists over 50,000 distinct CDR3 sequences, roughly 19% of them singletons. Sequenced sample: a population of CD138-negative cells sorted from bone marrow. The origin of this receptor is a donor over 35 with multiple myeloma. The chain uses TRBV27 and TRBJ2-1; D is unresolved. CDR3 in DNA: TGTGCCAGCAGTCCCCAAATTACCTCCTACAATGAGCAGTTCTTC. This codes for CASSPQITSYNEQFF.